This T cell receptor beta chain came from a study of T cell responses to AZD1222 COVID-19 vaccine. Findings and limits, study-wide: Donor demographics were predominantly white British with a female majority; clonal diversity may be underestimated.

Note on this clone: Its antigen is currently unknown.

The method was immunoSEQ multiplex PCR; TCRdb's version includes in-frame clones alone and lacks a portion of them. The table has around 89,000 clones, 65% to 90% seen once; the top ten hold about 9.4%. Per the germline V gene, CDR1 is MDHEN and CDR2 is SYDVKM. The CDR3 has 16 residues. The V gene lost 6 bases and the J gene lost 0 bases, with 15 bases spanning the gap. Sequencing was performed on peripheral blood, taken on day 0 of AZD1222 vaccination. The chain combines TRBV28 with TRBJ1-3; maybe TRBD1 (5 bases). This clonotype was obtained from an adult in good health. For the CDR3, the DNA is TGTGCCAGCAGACCCGCCGACAGTTACTCTGGAAACACCATATATTTT. Translated: CASRPADSYSGNTIYF.